This TCR beta chain was recorded in a study of shared clonotypes between healthy human individuals (dated by TCRdb to between 2020 and 2021). Some background on the complete study: The cohort comprised a couple of women and three men aged 18 to 49 years. Per donor, three plates each were used for CD4 naive and CD4 memory, two for CD8 naive, and one for CD8 memory. Blood TCR repertoires of five healthy adults were deeply sequenced to estimate repertoire size and the extent of clonotype sharing between individuals. Leukapheresis yielded between about 0.85 and 10 billion PBMCs per donor. Libraries were prepared and TCR repertoires were sequenced by different laboratories using diverse techniques, in order to increase sequencing depth and limit assay-specific biases. What the work shows at the level of the full study, not this receptor alone: When a handful of donors were compared, the shared fraction of clonotypes was about 5% for naive CD4, around 3.5% for naive CD8, more than 2% for memory CD4, and less than 0.5% for memory CD8. Only blood was sampled, and tissue TCR repertoires likely differ from those in blood. Larger estimated clonotype richness was generally found for naive subsets than for memory subsets. Rarefaction of sorted-subset datasets indicated incomplete sequencing despite the large sequencing depth. The small number of donors limited the genetic and exposure-history diversity represented. Compared with non-shared clonotypes, the clonotypes found in all four sorted-subset donors had higher generation probabilities. Pairwise subsampling indicated that sequencing depth was expected to affect the degree of clonotype sharing among donors.

As for this clone: Its antigen specificity is not known. Per-base quality was not reported, and no clone a single base away is much larger than it.

CD8 naive samples were CD45RO-negative cells positively selected for CCR7, giving a CD45RA+CCR7+ population that excluded TemRA cells. Healthy HIV-negative adults with no recently reported acute infections or vaccinations were included as donors. All donors were Caucasian adults living in Nashville, Tennessee, USA. Blood was obtained by leukapheresis, after which PBMCs were separated by Ficoll-Histopaque density gradient centrifugation and cryopreserved in liquid nitrogen vapor phase. Analytical flow cytometry was used to check the purity and quantity of each magnetically sorted T cell population. Genomic DNA was isolated from each sorted fraction and quantified by UV absorbance on a Nanodrop 2000c. The CDR3 has 16 amino acids, counting the end cysteine and phenylalanine. This entry keeps only the CDR3 DNA: 48 bases, framed from base 1. From the germline V gene, CDR1 is SGDLS and CDR2 is YYNGEE. From V the trimming removes 3 bases and from J it removes 3 bases, while the gene matches leave 3 bases of the junction unaccounted for.

TCR CDR3 regions were amplified from genomic DNA by multiplex PCR using the deep immunoSEQ assay. Genomic DNA extracted from each cell subset was distributed evenly over all wells of several immunoSEQ 96-well plates, and each plate served as one replicate. For sorted subsets, each replicate PCR was loaded with about 0.2 ug genomic DNA, equivalent to 32,000 or so T cell genomes. Purified libraries were quantified with a Qubit 3.0 fluorometer, sized on a Bioanalyzer 2100, and re-quantified with the KAPA Library Quantification kit. Every immunoSEQ 96-well plate was sequenced on a dedicated single-read 150-cycle Illumina NextSeq 550 flow cell. The authors' analysis ran thus. Because the immunoSEQ output held only junctional sequences and lacked quality scores, the filtering could not match the filtering applied to full-length reads. Sequences were annotated with PyIR, a Python wrapper for IgBLAST v1.9, and V/J genes and CDR3 were assigned using IMGT germline references. Reads were filtered out if the reads had weak V/J assignments (E-value above 1e-6), no CDR3, stop codons, out-of-frame junctions, or ambiguous translated residues. V3J clonotypes were defined as sequences sharing an identical inferred V gene, J gene, and CDR3 amino acid sequence. To compute the percentage overlap between repertoires, the number of shared unique clonotypes was divided by the size of the smaller repertoire. Richness of each repertoire was evaluated using RTK rarefaction, the Chao1 estimator, and Recon v2.1 estimates of unobserved clonotypes. Generation probabilities for all TCRbeta clonotypes obtained by the gDNA method from four donors were computed using OLGA. TCRdb took this table from immuneACCESS and kept in-frame rearrangements with V and J called. Such tables lack part of the clones; where checked against another copy, unresolved V genes explain under half of the gap, and the rest is unexplained. The V and J calls and clone size were taken over from that table, and D and trimming were inferred from the DNA. The sample table lists about 1.9 million clones, roughly 95% of them with a count of one. Approximately 1.6% of the sample is taken by the ten largest.

The source of this sequence is a man between 18 and 35 years old in good health. Some clones in this sample may be carry-over from other donors' samples. The sequence is built from TRBV9 and TRBJ2-6; 10 of the junction bases match TRBD1. The sample comprised naive CD8+ T cells from PBMCs. The sample's cell subset or site label, in plain terms: CD45RA+CCR7+. The CDR3 has the sequence CASSETGGGGANVLTF. The base sequence is TGTGCCAGCAGCGAGACAGGGGGCGGTGGGGCCAACGTCCTGACTTTC.